This T cell receptor beta chain was captured by sequencing in a study of a mutant IDH1 vaccine in newly diagnosed glioma. Overall study context: Patients under treatment included roughly 62% males and approximately 40% females and had a mean age of around 40 years. Before enrollment, patients got radiotherapy alone, temozolomide alone, or mostly the combination. Findings and caveats of the study: Apparently, pseudoprogression bore no relation to changes among the top peripheral T cell clonotypes. Among patients, roughly 95% showed immune responses induced by the vaccine.

About this clone: Its antigen is currently unknown.

Germline V gives CDR1 LGHNT, CDR2 FRNRAP. The V and J ends lost 2 bases and 3 bases respectively, with 23 bases between them. CDR3 length: 18 amino acids. Repertoires were generated with immunoSEQ multiplex PCR, while TCRdb's copy carries only in-frame clones and drops some. The repertoire holds under 90,000 clones, less than 85% seen once, with 7.5% to 9% in the top ten. Noted time point: baseline, week 1 (first vaccination visit). Treatment described: pre-vaccination baseline after standard-of-care therapy. The sample was PBMCs, taken from a glioma patient treated with radiotherapy, temozolomide or both. J is TRBJ2-7 and V is TRBV12-5; a possible D gene is TRBD1 (5 bases). The TCR comes from a middle-aged man with glioma. The CDR3 DNA sequence: TGTGCTAGTGGTTTGCCCCCCGTGGACCGGCAGGGCATCTACGAGCAGTACTTC. Its protein is CASGLPPVDRQGIYEQYF.